This T cell receptor beta chain is drawn from a study of T cells in Graves' hyperthyroidism and ophthalmopathy. Study-wide results and caveats: Ophthalmopathy, which appeared later, was predicted by the model a median around 6 months before onset.

Together with thyroid ultrasound, orbital computed tomography, serum thyroxine and TRAb, clinical symptoms were used for diagnoses. Out of approximately 10 ml of fresh peripheral blood came the PBMCs. RNA transcripts were the template for amplifying TCR beta CDR3 regions. In the first-round RT-PCR of the TCR CDR3, the HTBI primer set was used. TCRdb passed the multiplex PCR reads through MiXCR, listing each CDR3 protein once. This sample has roughly 560,000 distinct CDR3 sequences; about 14% occur once, and the top ten carry about 3.9%. Comment on this clonotype: Its antigen is undetermined.

Germline assignment: CDR1 DFQATT and CDR2 SNEGSKA (reference sequence). V dropped 3 bases and J dropped 0; count of bases not matched to a gene: 5. The CDR3 sequence is 15 residues long. The sample was blood. The chain recombines TRBV20-1 with TRBJ2-7, with TRBD2 matching over 10 bases. The clonotype was recovered from a woman between 40 and 55 years old with Graves' ophthalmopathy. The CDR3 protein is CSASLLAGLSYEQYF. The DNA of the CDR3 is TGCAGTGCTAGCCTACTAGCGGGGCTCTCCTACGAGCAGTACTTC.